A single sample gave rise to the 21 T cell receptor beta chains below, sequenced in a study of blood T cell repertoires in COVID-19. The protocol was immunoSEQ multiplex PCR, while the TCRdb copy is restricted to in-frame clones and leaves out a portion. The table lists about 60,000 clones, around 88% of them singletons, with roughly 6% in the top ten. Sequencing was done on a sample of peripheral blood. Receptors were obtained from a human donor in a cohort sampled during active COVID-19.

The genes are TRBV6-5 and TRBJ2-2, with TRBD2 identical over 10 bases. The CDR3 has 15 amino acids. The V gene end was trimmed by 3 bases and the J gene end by 4 bases; junction bases not matched to a gene: 2. Germline V gives CDR1 MNHEY, CDR2 SVGAGI. CDR3 region: CASSYSGGTTGELFF. The CDR3 nucleotides read TGTGCCAGCAGTTATAGCGGGGGGACCACCGGGGAGCTGTTTTTT.

The V and J genes are TRBV19 and TRBJ1-5; TRBD1 might be the D (5 bases). The CDR3 has 15 residues. Germline V gene data show CDR1 as LNHDA and CDR2 as SQIVND (reference sequence). V was pared by 6 bases and J by 0 bases, with 12 bases between. The CDR3 coding sequence is TGTGCCAGTAGCCCTGGGACTGTTAGCAATCAGCCCCAGCATTTT. Translating it yields CASSPGTVSNQPQHF.

This clone was observed a single time. The rearrangement links TRBV24-1 to TRBJ1-1, with 7 bases lining up with TRBD1. This CDR3 contains 13 residues. CDR1 is KGHDR and CDR2 is SFDVKD in the germline V gene. V was clipped by 7 bases and J by 3 bases; unmatched bases: 4. CDR3 nucleotide sequence: TGTGCCACCAGAAACAGGGGTTACACTGAAGCTTTCTTT. Translated: CATRNRGYTEAFF.

V usage is TRBV6-1 and J usage is TRBJ2-7; 8 bases match TRBD1. Per germline, CDR1 MNHNS and CDR2 SASEGT. The CDR3 consists of 19 residues. The V gene end was trimmed by 3 bases and the J gene end by 4 bases; junction bases not matched to a gene: 20. This chain's CDR3 is CASSERGDRRWGETYEQYF. In DNA form, the CDR3 reads TGTGCCAGCAGTGAGAGGGGGGACAGGCGTTGGGGCGAGACTTACGAGCAGTACTTC.

Only a few counts were recorded for this clone. The chain employs TRBV14 and TRBJ2-7, with D perhaps TRBD2 (6 bases). The CDR3 consists of 18 residues. Germline loops: CDR1 SGHDN, CDR2 FVKESK. Trimming took 0 bases from V and 0 from J, leaving 18 bases between them. The CDR3 region is CASSQEGVWGDPSYEQYF. The CDR3 coding sequence is TGTGCCAGCAGCCAAGAGGGTGTGTGGGGGGATCCCTCCTACGAGCAGTACTTC.

The CDR3 is CASSQGDRRYTDTQYF. Here the CDR3 DNA reads TGTGCCAGCAGCCAGGGGGACAGGAGATACACAGATACGCAGTATTTT. The chain uses TRBV4-2 and TRBJ2-3, with TRBD1 identical over 8 bases. This CDR3 has 16 residues. Per the germline V gene, CDR1 is LGHNA and CDR2 is YNFKEQ. After removal of 3 bases from V and 2 bases from J, the junction contained 7 bases not matched to a gene.

As concerns this clone: A read error may account for a junction end that differs from germline. The rearrangement joins TRBV5-1 to TRBJ1-2; 12 bases agree with TRBD1. The length of the CDR3 is 17 residues. The germline CDR1 and CDR2 sequences are SGHRS and YFSETQ. CDR3 bases: TGCGCCACCAGCTTGGAGGGGGACAGGGGGCCGGGGTATGGCTACACCTTC. Protein product: CATSLEGDRGPGYGYTF.

V gene TRBV27 combines with J gene TRBJ2-3; 7 bases agree with TRBD2. There are 14 residues in the CDR3. Per germline, CDR1 MNHEY and CDR2 SMNVEV (reference sequence). V lost 4 bases and J lost 6; bases outside the gene matches: 7. The CDR3 is CASSWWTREDTQYF. CDR3 bases: TGTGCCAGCAGTTGGTGGACGCGGGAGGATACGCAGTATTTT.

This clone was seen a single time. At one boundary the junction diverges from the germline segment, which might be a read error. The rearrangement uses TRBV2 and TRBJ2-5; D unresolved. The CDR3 extends over 10 amino acids. The germline CDR1 and CDR2 sequences are SNHLY and FYNNEI. As DNA, the CDR3 is TGTGCCAGCAGCGAAGAGACCCAGTACTTC. It translates to CASSEETQYF.

The chain carries TRBV6-5 and TRBJ2-2; TRBD2 is a possible D gene (6 bases). V was shortened by 5 bases and J by 4 bases, with 8 bases between the two germline ends. Germline lookup yields CDR1 MNHEY and CDR2 SVGAGI. CDR3 length equals 13 residues. The chain's CDR3 is CASSNSGTGELFF. CDR3 coding DNA: TGTGCCAGCAGTAATAGCGGCACCGGGGAGCTGTTTTTT.

This chain joins TRBV16 and TRBJ1-2; 11 bases match TRBD1. V trimming: 3 bases; J trimming: 4 bases; junction bases outside the gene matches: 4. Germline assignment: CDR1 KGHSY and CDR2 FQNENV. This CDR3 is 15 amino acids long. The CDR3 DNA is TGTGCCAGCAGCCAGCCCGGGACAGGGGGCTATGGCTACACCTTC. Its protein product is CASSQPGTGGYGYTF.

The chain has TRBV4-1 and TRBJ1-4; 7 nucleotides line up with TRBD1. V shed 1 base, J shed 0 bases, and the junction held 2 bases outside the gene matches. Germline V gene data show CDR1 as MGHRA and CDR2 as YSYEKL. CDR3 size: 16 residues. This CDR3 reads CASSQGDRPTNEKLFF. Here the CDR3 DNA reads TGCGCCAGCAGCCAAGGGGACAGACCAACTAATGAAAAACTGTTTTTT.

The V call is TRBV11-2, the J call TRBJ2-6; 7 bases line up with TRBD2. The germline CDR1 and CDR2 sequences are SGHAT and FQNNGV. After removal of 4 bases from V and 4 bases from J, the junction contained 16 bases not matched to a gene. CDR3 length: 19 residues. CDR3 in amino acids: CASSYSREIGSSGANVLTF. The CDR3 DNA reads TGTGCCAGCAGCTACTCGCGGGAGATAGGTAGCTCCGGGGCCAACGTCCTGACTTTC.

The rearrangement joins TRBV2 to TRBJ1-2; 9 bases map to TRBD1. Trimming at V came to 4 bases and at J to 4 bases, leaving 7 bases not matched to a gene. The CDR3 sequence is 15 residues long. Germline V lookup: CDR1 SNHLY, CDR2 FYNNEI. The CDR3 nucleotides read TGTGCCAGCAGTGGACAGGGGGGCGATGGCTATGGCTACACCTTC. Translation gives CASSGQGGDGYGYTF.

The J gene is TRBJ2-7, the V gene TRBV6-6, with 8 positions matching TRBD1. The germline CDR1 and CDR2 sequences are MNHNY and SVGAGI (reference sequence). V was clipped by 2 bases and J by 3 bases; unmatched bases: 3. This CDR3 has 14 amino acids. The CDR3 reads CASSYPTGDYEQYF. DNA of the CDR3: TGTGCCAGCAGTTACCCGACAGGGGACTACGAGCAGTACTTC.

V and J are TRBV6-1 and TRBJ1-2, with D hard to call. With 2 bases removed from V and 8 bases from J, the gap between germline ends came to 15 bases. The germline V gene has CDR1 MNHNS and CDR2 SASEGT. The CDR3 sequence is 14 residues long. CDR3 protein: CASSEPYQSEGYTF. CDR3 bases: TGTGCCAGCAGTGAACCGTACCAATCGGAGGGCTACACCTTC.

The chain is built from TRBV28 and TRBJ2-7, with 7 nucleotides matching TRBD2. Trimming took 5 bases from V and 1 from J; bases not matched to a gene: 5. This CDR3 contains 14 residues. The germline gives CDR1 MDHEN, CDR2 SYDVKM. The CDR3 DNA reads TGTGCCAGCAGTCCCCCCGGGGGGTCCTACGAGCAGTACTTC. This encodes CASSPPGGSYEQYF.

V and J are TRBV12-5 and TRBJ1-4; possibly TRBD1 for D (6 bases). The CDR3 extends over 15 amino acids. The germline CDR1 and CDR2 sequences are LGHNT and FRNRAP. V lost 5 bases, J lost 3 bases, and 13 bases lay in between. The CDR3 DNA reads as TGTGCTAGTGGTCGTCAGAACAGGGCTAATGAAAAACTGTTTTTT. Translating gives CASGRQNRANEKLFF.

The rearrangement links TRBV5-1 to TRBJ2-2, with 8 bases matching TRBD2. In germline, CDR1 is SGHRS, CDR2 YFSETQ. The J segment lost 0 bases and the V segment lost 4 bases, leaving 5 bases of the junction unmatched. The CDR3 totals 16 residues. CDR3 sequence: CASSQTSATNTGELFF. In DNA form, the CDR3 reads TGCGCCAGCAGCCAGACTAGCGCCACGAACACCGGGGAGCTGTTTTTT. The whole variable domain, remainder taken from reference TRBV5-1 and TRBJ2-2, is KAGVTQTPRYLIKTRGQQVTLSCSPISGHRSVSWYQQTPGQGLQFLFEYFSETQRNKGNFPGRFSGRQFSNSRSEMNVSTLELGDSALYLCASSQTSATNTGELFFGEGSRLTVL.

The rearrangement uses TRBV6-6 and TRBJ2-7, with a possible D match to TRBD2 (5 bases). Germline V gene data show CDR1 as MNHNY and CDR2 as SVGAGI (reference sequence). V was cut by 2 bases and J by 6 bases, with 11 bases left in between. The CDR3 has 13 residues. This CDR3 is CASSYLTRAEQYF. In DNA, the CDR3 is TGTGCCAGCAGTTACCTAACTAGGGCCGAGCAGTACTTC.

The chain joins TRBV27 to TRBJ2-1; 13 nucleotides match TRBD2. CDR3 length equals 18 residues. V lost 5 bases and J lost 8; bases outside the gene matches: 15. Germline assignment: CDR1 MNHEY and CDR2 SMNVEV (reference sequence). In nucleotides, the CDR3 is TGTGCCAGCAGTCCCAATGGACTAGCGGGAGATCGAGGATATGAGCAGTTCTTC. Protein sequence: CASSPNGLAGDRGYEQFF.